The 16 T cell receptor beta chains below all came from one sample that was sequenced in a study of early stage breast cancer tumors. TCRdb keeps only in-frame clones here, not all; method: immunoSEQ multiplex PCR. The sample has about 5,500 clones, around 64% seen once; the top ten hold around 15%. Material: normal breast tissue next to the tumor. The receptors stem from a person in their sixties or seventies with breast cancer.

The CDR3 loop reads CASSLTQGGDQPQHF. In nucleotides, the CDR3 is TGTGCCAGCAGCTTGACCCAAGGGGGAGATCAGCCCCAGCATTTT. V is TRBV11-2 and J is TRBJ1-5, with a tentative D call TRBD1 (6 bases). V was trimmed by 3 bases and J by 5 bases, leaving 14 bases between them. The V gene's germline CDR1 is SGHAT and CDR2 FQNNGV. The CDR3 totals 15 residues.

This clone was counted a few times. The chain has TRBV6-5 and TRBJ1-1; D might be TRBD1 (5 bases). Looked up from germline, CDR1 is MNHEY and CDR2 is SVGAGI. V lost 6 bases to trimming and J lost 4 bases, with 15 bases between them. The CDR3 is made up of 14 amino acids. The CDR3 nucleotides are TGTGCCAGCAGACGACCGGAGGGGAGCACTGAAGCTTTCTTT. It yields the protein CASRRPEGSTEAFF.

CDR3 sequence: CASSSGGTGLYEQYF. The DNA of the CDR3 is TGCGCCAGCAGCTCAGGGGGGACAGGTTTATACGAGCAGTACTTC. This rearrangement joins TRBV5-1 to TRBJ2-7; 8 nucleotides match TRBD1. Germline CDR1 SGHRS, CDR2 YFSETQ. CDR3 length: 15 residues. V dropped 3 bases and J dropped 4; count of bases not matched to a gene: 9.

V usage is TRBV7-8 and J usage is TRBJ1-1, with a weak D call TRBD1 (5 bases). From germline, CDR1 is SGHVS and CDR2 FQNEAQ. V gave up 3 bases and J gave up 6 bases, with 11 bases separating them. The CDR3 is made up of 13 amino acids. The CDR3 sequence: CASSLTDASEAFF. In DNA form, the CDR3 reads TGTGCCAGCAGCTTGACAGACGCGTCTGAAGCTTTCTTT.

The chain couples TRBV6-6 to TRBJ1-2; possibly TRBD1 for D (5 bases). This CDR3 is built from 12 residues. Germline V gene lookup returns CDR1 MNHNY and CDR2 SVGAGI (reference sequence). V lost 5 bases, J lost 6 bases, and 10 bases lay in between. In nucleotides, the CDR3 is TGTGCCAGCAGTCCACGCAGGGATGGCTACACCTTC. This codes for CASSPRRDGYTF.

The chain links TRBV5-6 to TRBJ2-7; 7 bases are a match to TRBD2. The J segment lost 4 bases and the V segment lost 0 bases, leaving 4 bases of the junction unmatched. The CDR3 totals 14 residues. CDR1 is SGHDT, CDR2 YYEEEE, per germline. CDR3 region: CASSLGPSGYEQYF. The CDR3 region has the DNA TGTGCCAGCAGCTTGGGCCCTAGCGGATACGAGCAGTACTTC.

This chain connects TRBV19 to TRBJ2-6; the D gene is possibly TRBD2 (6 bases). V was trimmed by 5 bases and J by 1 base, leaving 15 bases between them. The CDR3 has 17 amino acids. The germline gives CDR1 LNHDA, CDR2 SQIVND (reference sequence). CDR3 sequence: CASSGGLGVSGANVLTF. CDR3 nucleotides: TGTGCCAGTAGTGGAGGGCTTGGGGTTTCTGGGGCCAACGTCCTGACTTTC.

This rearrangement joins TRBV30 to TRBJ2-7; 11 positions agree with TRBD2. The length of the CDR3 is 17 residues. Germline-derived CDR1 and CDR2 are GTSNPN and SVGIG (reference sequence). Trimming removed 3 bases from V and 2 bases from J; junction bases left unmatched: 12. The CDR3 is CAWSRPPRLAGTYEQYF. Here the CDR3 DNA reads TGTGCCTGGAGCCGCCCTCCCAGACTAGCGGGAACCTACGAGCAGTACTTC.

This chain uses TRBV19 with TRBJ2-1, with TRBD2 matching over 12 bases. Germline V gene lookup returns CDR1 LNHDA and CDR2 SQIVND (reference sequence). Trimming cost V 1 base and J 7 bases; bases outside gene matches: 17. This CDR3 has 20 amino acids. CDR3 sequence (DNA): TGTGCCAGTAGTATAGGGGGACTAGCGGGCCGATCGGCCTTACGAAATGAGCAGTTCTTC. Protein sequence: CASSIGGLAGRSALRNEQFF.

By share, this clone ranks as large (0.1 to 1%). The CDR3 DNA is TGTGCCAGCAGTTACACCCTATCAGGATACACTGAAGCTTTCTTT. Its translation: CASSYTLSGYTEAFF. V usage is TRBV6-5 and J usage is TRBJ1-1; no definite D call. The germline V gene encodes CDR1 MNHEY and CDR2 SVGAGI. V lost 2 bases to trimming and J lost 3 bases, with 13 bases between them. The CDR3 is 15 amino acids.

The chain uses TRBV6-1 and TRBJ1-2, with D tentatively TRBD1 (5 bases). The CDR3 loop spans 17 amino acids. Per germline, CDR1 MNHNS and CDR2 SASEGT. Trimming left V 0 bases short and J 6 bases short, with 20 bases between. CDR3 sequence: CASSEANLGERFHGYTF. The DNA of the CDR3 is TGTGCCAGCAGTGAAGCCAATCTGGGGGAGAGGTTCCATGGCTACACCTTC.

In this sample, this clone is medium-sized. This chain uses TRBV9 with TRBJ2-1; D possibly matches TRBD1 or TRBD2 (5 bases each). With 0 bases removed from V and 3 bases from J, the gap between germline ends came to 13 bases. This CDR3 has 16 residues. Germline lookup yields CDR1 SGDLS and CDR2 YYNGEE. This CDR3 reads CASSVVRDRGYNEQFF. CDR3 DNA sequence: TGTGCCAGCAGCGTAGTCCGGGACCGAGGCTACAATGAGCAGTTCTTC.

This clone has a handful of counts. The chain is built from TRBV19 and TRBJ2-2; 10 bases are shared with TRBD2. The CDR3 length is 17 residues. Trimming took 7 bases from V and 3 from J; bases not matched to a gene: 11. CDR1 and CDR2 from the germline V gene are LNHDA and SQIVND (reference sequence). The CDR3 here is CASTPSSGRAHTGELFF. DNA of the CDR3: TGTGCCAGTACCCCATCCAGCGGGAGGGCCCACACCGGGGAGCTGTTTTTT.

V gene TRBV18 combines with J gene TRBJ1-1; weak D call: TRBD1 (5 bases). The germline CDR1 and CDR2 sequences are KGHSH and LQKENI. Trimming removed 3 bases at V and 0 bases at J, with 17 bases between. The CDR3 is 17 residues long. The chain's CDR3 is CASSPLPEGHMNTEAFF. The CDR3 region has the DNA TGTGCCAGCTCACCTCTACCCGAGGGGCACATGAACACTGAAGCTTTCTTT. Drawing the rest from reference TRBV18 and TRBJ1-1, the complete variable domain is NAGVMQNPRHLVRRRGQEARLRCSPMKGHSHVYWYRQLPEEGLKFMVYLQKENIIDESGMPKERFSAEFPKEGPSILRIQQVVRGDSAAYFCASSPLPEGHMNTEAFFGQGTRLTVV.

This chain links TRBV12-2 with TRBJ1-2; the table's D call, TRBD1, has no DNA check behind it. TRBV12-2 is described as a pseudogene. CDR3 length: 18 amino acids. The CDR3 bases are TGTGCAAGTCGCTTACCATGGTTCTCAGGCAAAGCTAACTATGGCTACACCTTC. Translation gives CASRLPWFSGKANYGYTF.

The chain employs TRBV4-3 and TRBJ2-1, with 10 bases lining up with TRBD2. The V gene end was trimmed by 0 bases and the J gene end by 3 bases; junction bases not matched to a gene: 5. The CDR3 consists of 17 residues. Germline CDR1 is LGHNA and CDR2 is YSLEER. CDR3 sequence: CASSQEPGTSVYNEQFF. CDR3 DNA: TGCGCCAGCAGCCAAGAACCCGGGACTAGCGTCTACAATGAGCAGTTCTTC.